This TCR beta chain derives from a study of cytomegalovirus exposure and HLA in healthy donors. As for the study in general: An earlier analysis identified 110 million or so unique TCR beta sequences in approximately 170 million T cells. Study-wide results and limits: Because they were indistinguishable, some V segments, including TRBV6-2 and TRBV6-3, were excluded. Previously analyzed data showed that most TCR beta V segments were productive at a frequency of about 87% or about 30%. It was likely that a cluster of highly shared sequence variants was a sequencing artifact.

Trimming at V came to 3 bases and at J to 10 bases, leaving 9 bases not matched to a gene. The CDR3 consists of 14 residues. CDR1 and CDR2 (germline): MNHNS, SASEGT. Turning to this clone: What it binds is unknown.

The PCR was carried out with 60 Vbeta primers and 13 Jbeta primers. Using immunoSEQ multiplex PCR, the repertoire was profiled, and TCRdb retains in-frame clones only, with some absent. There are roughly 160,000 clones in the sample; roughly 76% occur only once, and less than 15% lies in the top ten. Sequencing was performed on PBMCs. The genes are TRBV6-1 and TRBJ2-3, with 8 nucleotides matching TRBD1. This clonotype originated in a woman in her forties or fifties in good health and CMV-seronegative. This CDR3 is CASSDLGQALAQYF. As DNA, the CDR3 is TGTGCCAGCAGTGACCTGGGACAGGCCTTAGCGCAGTATTTT.